This T cell receptor beta chain is from a study of T cell changes during pregnancy in multiple sclerosis. Assay: immunoSEQ multiplex PCR; the TCRdb copy retains only in-frame clones and omits some. The repertoire holds some 74,000 clones, with 80% to 95% as singletons. Germline V CDR1 and CDR2: KGHSH, LQKENI. Trimming shortened V by 6 bases and J by 4 bases, and 12 bases separated the two germline ends. The CDR3 loop spans 13 amino acids. The sequence came from a female donor in good health, enrolled as a control in a pregnancy study. This chain uses TRBV18 with TRBJ1-1; D perhaps matches TRBD1 (6 bases). Sequenced material: peripheral blood, taken after pregnancy. CDR3 sequence reads: CASSPTGLTEAFF. For the CDR3, the DNA is TGTGCCAGCTCTCCTACAGGGCTCACTGAAGCTTTCTTT.